Each of the 21 T cell receptor beta chains below was sequenced from the same sample in a study of shared clonotypes between healthy human individuals. TCRdb's copy holds only in-frame clones and misses some; the assay was immunoSEQ multiplex PCR. Found here are roughly 2.5 million clones, around nine tenths of them singletons; the top ten hold 0.11% to 0.15%. Specimen: naive CD4+ T cells sorted from blood. Subset defined: CD45RA+ positively selected. These receptor sequences come from a man younger than 30 in good health.

The chain couples TRBV11-2 to TRBJ2-3; TRBD1 is a possible D gene (5 bases). The CDR3 extends over 15 amino acids. Germline V gives CDR1 SGHAT, CDR2 FQNNGV. V lost 3 bases, J lost 4 bases, and 14 bases lay in between. As DNA, the CDR3 is TGTGCCAGCAGCTTCTGGGGCGCGCATCCAGATACGCAGTATTTT. Translating gives CASSFWGAHPDTQYF.

Only one count was recorded for this clone. J is TRBJ2-7 and V is TRBV6-1; unclear D gene. The CDR3 has 10 amino acids. Looked up from germline, CDR1 is MNHNS and CDR2 is SASEGT. Trimming pared 9 bases from V and 4 bases from J, leaving 7 bases between. Here the CDR3 DNA reads TGTGCCAGTGCCCGGTACGAGCAGTACTTC. It encodes CASARYEQYF.

The V and J genes are TRBV5-5 and TRBJ1-1, with a tentative D call TRBD1 (6 bases). V gave up 0 bases and J gave up 0 bases, with 15 bases separating them. In germline, CDR1 is SGHKS, CDR2 YYEKEE (reference sequence). The CDR3 runs to 17 residues. CDR3 nucleotide sequence: TGTGCCAGCAGCTTGGCCGACAGGATGCATGTGAACACTGAAGCTTTCTTT. Translation gives CASSLADRMHVNTEAFF.

V usage is TRBV18 and J usage is TRBJ2-5; 8 nucleotides line up with TRBD2. CDR1 KGHSH and CDR2 LQKENI come from the germline V gene. Trimming cost V 4 bases and J 3 bases; bases outside gene matches: 1. The CDR3 spans 13 residues. The CDR3 bases are TGTGCCAGCTCACTCGGGAGGGAAGAGACCCAGTACTTC. Protein sequence: CASSLGREETQYF.

This rearrangement joins TRBV12-5 to TRBJ2-3; the D gene is possibly TRBD2 (5 bases). The germline gives CDR1 LGHNT, CDR2 FRNRAP. The V and J ends lost 7 bases and 1 base respectively, with 15 bases between them. The length of the CDR3 is 15 residues. CDR3 loop: CASVLQGSGTDTQYF. CDR3 nucleotide sequence: TGTGCTAGTGTCCTCCAAGGGAGTGGCACAGATACGCAGTATTTT.

The V gene is TRBV9, the J gene TRBJ2-2; D not resolved. CDR3 length equals 16 residues. V lost 4 bases and J lost 1, with 14 bases in between. CDR1 and CDR2 from the germline V gene are SGDLS and YYNGEE. The CDR3 region is CASSPQGWENTGELFF. The CDR3 DNA follows: TGTGCCAGCAGCCCCCAAGGGTGGGAGAACACCGGGGAGCTGTTTTTT.

A remark on this clone: One end of the junction is discordant with germline, which a read error may explain. CDR3 DNA: TGTGCCTGCAGTGAGCAGGGGGGAGAGACCCAGTACTTC. Its protein product is CACSEQGGETQYF. V gene TRBV6-4 combines with J gene TRBJ2-5, with D possibly being TRBD1 (7 bases). The CDR3 covers 13 residues. Germline lookup yields CDR1 MRHNA and CDR2 SNTAGT.

The genes are TRBV28 and TRBJ1-6; tentative D call: TRBD1 (5 bases). V lost 11 bases to trimming and J lost 2 bases, with 13 bases between them. Germline V gives CDR1 MDHEN, CDR2 SYDVKM. The CDR3 covers 14 residues. The CDR3 DNA reads TGTGCCTGGAGGGGCGCGCCCTATAATTCACCCCTCCACTTT. Amino acids: CAWRGAPYNSPLHF.

This chain connects TRBV6-1 to TRBJ1-2; weak D call: TRBD1 (6 bases). This CDR3 contains 14 residues. Deletions cut 4 bases from V and 4 bases from J, with 13 bases between. Germline CDR1 MNHNS, CDR2 SASEGT. The CDR3 protein is CASSGKTGVYGYTF. In DNA form, the CDR3 reads TGTGCCAGCAGTGGGAAGACAGGTGTCTATGGCTACACCTTC.

V and J are TRBV10-3 and TRBJ2-5; D gene uncertain. V lost 0 bases, J lost 1 base, and 6 bases lay in between. The germline V gene encodes CDR1 ENHRY and CDR2 SYGVKD. The CDR3 sequence is 14 residues long. Here the CDR3 reads CAISESAIQETQYF. The CDR3, as DNA: TGTGCCATCAGTGAGTCGGCTATCCAAGAGACCCAGTACTTC.

The chain recombines TRBV6-5 with TRBJ1-2; weak D call: TRBD1 (5 bases). Germline V gene lookup returns CDR1 MNHEY and CDR2 SVGAGI. V gave up 7 bases and J gave up 4 bases, with 16 bases separating them. This CDR3 comprises 14 residues. In DNA form, the CDR3 reads TGTGCCAGCACCTCTTTGGGGGACGGCTATGGCTACACCTTC. Translating it yields CASTSLGDGYGYTF.

Points on this clone: Other DNA variants within this sample encode the same CDR3. This chain joins TRBV6-5 and TRBJ1-6; 8 nucleotides align to TRBD1. This CDR3 has 16 amino acids. CDR1 and CDR2 from the germline V gene are MNHEY and SVGAGI. V shed 0 bases, J shed 4 bases, and the junction held 2 bases outside the gene matches. The CDR3 is CASSYSGQGYNSPLHF. The CDR3 DNA sequence: TGTGCCAGCAGTTACTCTGGACAGGGATATAATTCACCCCTCCACTTT.

Note on this clone: The same CDR3 also results from other DNA sequences found in this sample. This chain uses TRBV7-2 with TRBJ2-3; tentative D call: TRBD2 (6 bases). Trimming removed 3 bases from V and 2 bases from J, with 6 bases in between. Germline V gives CDR1 SGHTA, CDR2 FQGNSA. CDR3 length equals 13 residues. The CDR3 is CASSLDYTDTQYF. The CDR3 nucleotides read TGTGCCAGCAGCTTGGACTACACAGATACGCAGTATTTT.

This sequence joins TRBV6-5 and TRBJ1-1, with 9 bases fitting TRBD1. The germline V gene has CDR1 MNHEY and CDR2 SVGAGI. J lost 1 base, V lost 5 bases, and 5 bases had no gene match. CDR3 size: 15 residues. CDR3 nucleotides: TGTGCCAGCAGTCCTACAGGGGGCTCGAACACTGAAGCTTTCTTT. Translated, it gives CASSPTGGSNTEAFF.

Details on this clone: This sample includes further DNA sequences coding for the same CDR3. The gene calls are TRBV6-5 and TRBJ2-2; the D is unclear. Germline V gives CDR1 MNHEY, CDR2 SVGAGI. Trimming pared 1 base from V and 1 base from J, leaving 4 bases between. There are 14 residues in the CDR3. The DNA for the CDR3 is TGTGCCAGCAGTTACTTACAGAACACCGGGGAGCTGTTTTTT. Encoded protein: CASSYLQNTGELFF.

The chain has TRBV7-3 and TRBJ2-5, with a possible D match to TRBD2 (7 bases). Germline lookup yields CDR1 SGHTA and CDR2 FQGTGA. The CDR3 has 15 residues. V lost 3 bases and J 5 bases, leaving 16 bases between the germline ends. The CDR3 DNA follows: TGTGCCAGCAGCTTTTCGACGGGGGGCCGTGAGACCCAGTACTTC. It specifies CASSFSTGGRETQYF.

The chain carries TRBV2 and TRBJ1-3; D remains ambiguous. This CDR3 region has 12 residues. The germline CDR1 and CDR2 sequences are SNHLY and FYNNEI. V was pared by 4 bases and J by 3 bases, with 4 bases between. The CDR3, as DNA: TGTGCCAGCAGTGTGAATGGAAACACCATATATTTT. Its protein product is CASSVNGNTIYF.

The CDR3 sequence: CAVTRDNSEQYF. As DNA, the CDR3 is TGTGCCGTGACGAGGGACAATTCCGAGCAGTACTTC. The chain joins TRBV10-3 to TRBJ2-7; maybe TRBD1 (6 bases). The V gene lost 11 bases and the J gene lost 6 bases, with 17 bases spanning the gap. There are 12 residues in the CDR3. Germline V lookup: CDR1 ENHRY, CDR2 SYGVKD.

The chain has TRBV5-1 and TRBJ2-7; TRBD1 matches 8 bases. V lost 6 bases, J lost 4 bases, and 9 bases stayed unmatched. This CDR3 is built from 14 residues. Germline lookup yields CDR1 SGHRS and CDR2 YFSETQ. CDR3 DNA sequence: TGCGCCAGCAAGACCGGACAGGGTTGGTACGAGCAGTACTTC. It translates to CASKTGQGWYEQYF.

This clone was observed a single time. The gene calls are TRBV19 and TRBJ1-1; unclear D gene. The germline CDR1 and CDR2 sequences are LNHDA and SQIVND (reference sequence). This CDR3 has 14 residues. V was pared by 3 bases and J by 4 bases, with 12 bases between. DNA for the CDR3: TGTGCCAGTAGTATGAGTAGGGTTCGCACTGAAGCTTTCTTT. Amino acid sequence: CASSMSRVRTEAFF.

The V and J genes are TRBV6-1 and TRBJ2-3, with a possible D match to TRBD1 (5 bases). The CDR3 spans 15 residues. V was trimmed by 1 base and J by 6 bases, leaving 14 bases between them. CDR1 and CDR2 from the germline V gene are MNHNS and SASEGT. The DNA for the CDR3 is TGTGCCAGCAGTGAAGTTGGCAGGGTTAGGGATACGCAGTATTTT. Protein sequence: CASSEVGRVRDTQYF.